One and the same sample provided the 22 T cell receptor beta chains below, sequenced in a study of early T cells in non-severe SARS-CoV-2 infection. TCRdb used MiXCR to reprocess the 5' RACE reads, holding one entry per CDR3 protein. The table includes about 44,000 distinct CDR3 sequences, about 25% detected once. The material sequenced was whole blood, taken at baseline. The origin of the receptors is an adult who was a healthcare worker with PCR-confirmed SARS-CoV-2 infection or an uninfected control (not recorded which).

The gene calls are TRBV7-8 and TRBJ2-4, with TRBD1 matching over 8 bases. V lost 5 bases to trimming and J lost 7 bases; unmatched junction nucleotides: 7. CDR1 SGHVS and CDR2 FQNEAQ come from the germline V gene. This CDR3 spans 14 amino acids. CDR3: CASSLQGVGNIQYF. The DNA of the CDR3 is TGTGCCAGCAGCCTACAGGGGGTCGGGAACATTCAGTACTTC.

This clonotype was seen more than once but under ten times. This rearrangement joins TRBV7-2 to TRBJ2-1; 8 bases match TRBD2. Germline CDR1 is SGHTA and CDR2 is FQGNSA. The CDR3 runs 15 residues. J lost 3 bases, V lost 2 bases, and 3 bases had no gene match. The CDR3: CASSLSSGGYNEQFF. CDR3 nucleotide sequence: TGTGCCAGCAGCTTAAGCAGCGGGGGCTACAATGAGCAGTTCTTC.

This chain connects TRBV6-2 or TRBV6-3 to TRBJ2-5; perhaps TRBD1 as D (6 bases). Between the trimmed V and J ends, which lost 0 bases and 3 bases, there was a span of 11 bases. The germline V gene encodes CDR1 MNHEY and CDR2 SVGEGT. The CDR3 spans 15 residues. The CDR3 nucleotides are TGTGCCAGCAGTTACTCGATGTGGACAGAAGAGACCCAGTACTTC. Residues: CASSYSMWTEETQYF.

This clonotype was counted a few times. V gene TRBV4-1 combines with J gene TRBJ2-3; D may match TRBD1 or TRBD2 (5 bases each). This CDR3 has 16 amino acids. The germline V and J ends were trimmed by 0 bases and 3 bases, with 13 bases remaining between them. Germline V lookup: CDR1 MGHRA, CDR2 YSYEKL. CDR3 region: CASSQDPTWGTDTQYF. For the CDR3, the DNA is TGCGCCAGCAGCCAAGACCCGACGTGGGGGACAGATACGCAGTATTTT.

This rearrangement joins TRBV29-1 to TRBJ2-4; unclear D gene. The CDR3 length is 15 residues. Trimming shortened V by 0 bases and J by 0 bases, and 9 bases separated the two germline ends. Germline V gene lookup returns CDR1 SQVTM and CDR2 ANQGSEA. CDR3 sequence (DNA): TGCAGCGTTGAAGATTGGTCAGTAGCCAAAAACATTCAGTACTTC. This translates into CSVEDWSVAKNIQYF.

This clonotype has a handful of counts. The V gene is TRBV11-3, the J gene TRBJ2-1, with a weak D call TRBD2 (6 bases). CDR3 length: 15 residues. The V end lost 5 bases, the J end lost 4 bases, and 15 bases lay between the germline ends. Germline V gene sequence: CDR1 SGHNT, CDR2 YENEEA. The CDR3 sequence is CASSLLGGGYNEQFF. The DNA of the CDR3 is TGTGCCAGCAGCCTCCTCGGGGGAGGTTACAATGAGCAGTTCTTC.

This clonotype was counted a few times. This sequence joins TRBV5-4 and TRBJ2-5, with a possible D match to TRBD1 (6 bases). CDR1 and CDR2 from the germline V gene are SGHNT and YYREEE (reference sequence). V dropped 0 bases and J dropped 5 bases, with 11 bases sitting between them. This CDR3 contains 14 residues. The CDR3 coding sequence is TGTGCCAGCAGCTTGGGGGGGCGCGATGAGACCCAGTACTTC. Protein product: CASSLGGRDETQYF.

This clonotype was counted a few times. This chain connects TRBV7-9 to TRBJ2-5; 13 bases match TRBD2. The CDR3 contains 17 residues. Per germline, CDR1 SEHNR and CDR2 FQNEAQ (reference sequence). Germline trimming cut 5 bases from V and 1 base from J; bases unmatched to any gene: 7. Here the CDR3 DNA reads TGTGCCAGCAGCCCAAGGACTAGCGGGGGATTCCAAGAGACCCAGTACTTC. Its protein product is CASSPRTSGGFQETQYF.

This clonotype was seen more than once but under ten times. The chain combines TRBV7-6 with TRBJ2-1; no clear D. The CDR3 has 12 amino acids. Trimming took off 7 bases at V and 5 bases at J, with 9 bases between the two ends. Germline V lookup: CDR1 SGHVS, CDR2 FNYEAQ. CDR3 bases: TGTGCCAGCACTGGTATCGACAATGAGCAGTTCTTC. This translates into CASTGIDNEQFF.

This clonotype has a handful of counts. The rearrangement uses TRBV12-3 or TRBV12-4 and TRBJ2-3; D uncertain. V gave up 3 bases and J gave up 4 bases, with 8 bases separating them. The CDR3 consists of 13 residues. The CDR3 region is CASSFDQSDTQYF. The CDR3, as DNA: TGTGCCAGCAGTTTCGATCAGTCAGATACGCAGTATTTT.

This clonotype was counted between two and nine times. This CDR3 reads CATSDYQPQHF. CDR3 bases: TGTGCCACCAGTGATTATCAGCCCCAGCATTTT. V gene TRBV24-1 combines with J gene TRBJ1-5; no reliable D call. CDR1 is KGHDR, CDR2 SFDVKD, per germline. The CDR3 is 11 residues long. V lost 2 bases to trimming and J lost 5 bases, with 0 bases between them.

This clonotype was seen only a few times. The genes are TRBV18 and TRBJ2-4; no firm D call. The CDR3 runs to 14 residues. Trimming took 1 base from V and 5 from J, leaving 9 bases between them. Germline assignment: CDR1 KGHSH and CDR2 LQKENI. CDR3 sequence: CASSPLETENIQYF. The DNA for the CDR3 is TGTGCCAGCTCACCACTCGAGACCGAAAACATTCAGTACTTC.

This clonotype came up a few times. The rearrangement joins TRBV6-6 to TRBJ2-2, with D hard to call. CDR3 length: 14 amino acids. Germline assignment: CDR1 MNHNY and CDR2 SVGAGI (reference sequence). V was trimmed by 0 bases and J by 4 bases, leaving 6 bases between them. The CDR3 sequence: CASSYSSLTGELFF. In nucleotides, the CDR3 is TGTGCCAGCAGTTACTCGTCACTCACCGGGGAGCTGTTTTTT.

This clonotype came up a few times. The chain's CDR3 is CASSPQDRDTEAFF. DNA of the CDR3: TGCGCCAGCAGCCCACAGGACAGGGACACTGAAGCTTTCTTT. The rearrangement uses TRBV5-1 and TRBJ1-1; 8 bases line up with TRBD1. V was clipped by 4 bases and J by 3 bases; unmatched bases: 5. The germline CDR1 and CDR2 sequences are SGHRS and YFSETQ. The CDR3 consists of 14 residues.

The V gene is TRBV12-3 or TRBV12-4, the J gene TRBJ1-2; D gene ambiguous. The CDR3 sequence is 13 residues long. Trimming cost V 4 bases and J 2 bases, with 8 bases left between them. CDR3 nucleotide sequence: TGTGCCAGCAGTTCACGCACAAACTATGGCTACACCTTC. Its translation is CASSSRTNYGYTF.

This clonotype occurred a few times. This rearrangement joins TRBV7-9 to TRBJ2-4; tentatively, D is TRBD1 (7 bases). V gave up 4 bases and J gave up 7 bases, with 20 bases separating them. The CDR3 runs to 16 residues. Germline V gene data show CDR1 as SEHNR and CDR2 as FQNEAQ (reference sequence). CDR3 DNA: TGTGCCAGCAGCTCCTCAGGAGGGGGCACGGTGAACATTCAGTACTTC. Protein: CASSSSGGGTVNIQYF.

In its sample, this clonotype was seen a few times. This sequence joins TRBV14 and TRBJ2-1, with a possible D match to TRBD2 (5 bases). The CDR3 totals 15 residues. V lost 4 bases, J lost 5 bases, and 15 bases lay in between. Germline CDR1 SGHDN, CDR2 FVKESK. CDR3 protein: CASSRTDLFHNEQFF. CDR3 nucleotides: TGTGCCAGCAGCCGCACGGACTTATTCCACAATGAGCAGTTCTTC.

Only a few counts were recorded for this clonotype. The gene calls are TRBV20-1 and TRBJ2-5; D perhaps matches TRBD2 (6 bases). V was clipped by 7 bases and J by 5 bases, with 14 bases between them. Per the germline V gene, CDR1 is DFQATT and CDR2 is SNEGSKA (reference sequence). The CDR3 has 12 residues. The CDR3 spells CSGKAGRETQYF. The CDR3 bases are TGCAGTGGAAAGGCGGGACGGGAGACCCAGTACTTC.

Ten or more counts support this clonotype. The chain recombines TRBV20-1 with TRBJ1-6, with unresolved D. CDR1 and CDR2 (germline): DFQATT, SNEGSKA (reference sequence). The CDR3 has 16 amino acids. V was shortened by 5 bases and J by 0 bases, with 14 bases between the two germline ends. The CDR3: CSAGTGSNSYNSPLHF. CDR3 sequence (DNA): TGCAGTGCTGGAACGGGTAGCAACTCCTATAATTCACCCCTCCACTTT.

This clonotype occurred a few times. The rearrangement joins TRBV11-2 to TRBJ2-3; a weak D match, TRBD1 (6 bases). The germline CDR1 and CDR2 sequences are SGHAT and FQNNGV. CDR3 size: 15 residues. The V gene lost 4 bases and the J gene lost 1 base, with 12 bases spanning the gap. The DNA for the CDR3 is TGTGCCAGCAGCTCCAGGGGTGGAGGCACAGATACGCAGTATTTT. Its translation is CASSSRGGGTDTQYF.

The rearrangement uses TRBV6-2 or TRBV6-3 and TRBJ2-7; no definite D call. The CDR3 is 14 amino acids. Trimming stripped 7 bases from V and 5 bases from J, with 18 bases between. CDR1 and CDR2 (germline): MNHEY, SVGEGT. CDR3 sequence: CASKDVEEGHEQYF. Written as DNA, the CDR3 is TGTGCCAGCAAAGACGTGGAAGAAGGGCACGAGCAGTACTTC.

This chain links TRBV4-1 with TRBJ1-5, with D unclear. This CDR3 is 15 amino acids long. Deletions cut 4 bases from V and 0 bases from J, with 10 bases between. The V gene's germline CDR1 is MGHRA and CDR2 YSYEKL. CDR3 nucleotides: TGCGCCAGCAGCCTCAAGGCTTATAGCAATCAGCCCCAGCATTTT. Protein: CASSLKAYSNQPQHF.